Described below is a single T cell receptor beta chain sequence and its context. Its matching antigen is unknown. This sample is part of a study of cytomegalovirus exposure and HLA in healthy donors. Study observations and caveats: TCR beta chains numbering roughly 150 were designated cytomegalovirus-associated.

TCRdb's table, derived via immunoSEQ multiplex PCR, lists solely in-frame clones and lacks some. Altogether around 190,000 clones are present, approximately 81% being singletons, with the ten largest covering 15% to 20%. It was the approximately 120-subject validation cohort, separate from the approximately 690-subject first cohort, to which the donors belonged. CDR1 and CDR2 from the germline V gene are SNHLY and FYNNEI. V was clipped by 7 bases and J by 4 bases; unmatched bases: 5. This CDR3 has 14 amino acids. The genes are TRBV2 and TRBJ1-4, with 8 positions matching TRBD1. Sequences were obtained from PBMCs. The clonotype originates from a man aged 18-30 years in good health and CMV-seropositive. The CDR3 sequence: CASNLQGVNEKLFF. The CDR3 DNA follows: TGTGCCAGCAATTTACAGGGGGTTAATGAAAAACTGTTTTTT.